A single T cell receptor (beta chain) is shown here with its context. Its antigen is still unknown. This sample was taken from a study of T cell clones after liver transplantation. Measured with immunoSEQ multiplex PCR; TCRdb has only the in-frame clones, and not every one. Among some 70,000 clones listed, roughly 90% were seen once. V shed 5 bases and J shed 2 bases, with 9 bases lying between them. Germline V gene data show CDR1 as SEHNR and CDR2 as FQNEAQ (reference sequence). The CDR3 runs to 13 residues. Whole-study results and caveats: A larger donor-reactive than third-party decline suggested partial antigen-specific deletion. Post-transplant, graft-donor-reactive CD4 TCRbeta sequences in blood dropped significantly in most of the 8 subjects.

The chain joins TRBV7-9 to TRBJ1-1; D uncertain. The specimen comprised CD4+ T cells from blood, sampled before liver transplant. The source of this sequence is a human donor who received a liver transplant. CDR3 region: CASSLQINTEAFF. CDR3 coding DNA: TGTGCCAGCAGCCTGCAGATTAACACTGAAGCTTTCTTT.